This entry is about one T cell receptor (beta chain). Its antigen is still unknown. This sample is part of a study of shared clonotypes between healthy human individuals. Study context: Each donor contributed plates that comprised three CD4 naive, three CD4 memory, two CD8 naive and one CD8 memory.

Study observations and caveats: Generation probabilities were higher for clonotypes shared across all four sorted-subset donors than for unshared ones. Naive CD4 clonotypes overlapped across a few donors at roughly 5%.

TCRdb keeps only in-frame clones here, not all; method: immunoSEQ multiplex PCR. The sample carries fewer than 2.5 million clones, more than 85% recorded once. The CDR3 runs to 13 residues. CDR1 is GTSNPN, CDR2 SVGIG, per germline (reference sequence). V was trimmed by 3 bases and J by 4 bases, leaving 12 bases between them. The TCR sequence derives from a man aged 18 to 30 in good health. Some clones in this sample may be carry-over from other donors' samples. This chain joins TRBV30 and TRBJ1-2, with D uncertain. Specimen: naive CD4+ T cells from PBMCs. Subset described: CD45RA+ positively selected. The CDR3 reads CAWSPQRGYGYTF. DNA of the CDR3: TGTGCCTGGAGCCCGCAGCGGGGCTATGGCTACACCTTC.